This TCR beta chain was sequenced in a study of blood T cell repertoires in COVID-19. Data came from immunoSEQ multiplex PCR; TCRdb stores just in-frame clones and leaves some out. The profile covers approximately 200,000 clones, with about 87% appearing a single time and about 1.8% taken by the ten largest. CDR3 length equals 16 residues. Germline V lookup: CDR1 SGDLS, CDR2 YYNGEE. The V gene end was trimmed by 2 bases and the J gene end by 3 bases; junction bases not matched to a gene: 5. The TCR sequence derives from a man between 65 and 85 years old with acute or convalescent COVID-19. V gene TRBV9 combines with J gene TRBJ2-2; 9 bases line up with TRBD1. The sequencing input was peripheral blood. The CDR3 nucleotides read TGTGCCAGCAGCGTTCAAGGACAGGGGTACACCGGGGAGCTGTTTTTT. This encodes CASSVQGQGYTGELFF.